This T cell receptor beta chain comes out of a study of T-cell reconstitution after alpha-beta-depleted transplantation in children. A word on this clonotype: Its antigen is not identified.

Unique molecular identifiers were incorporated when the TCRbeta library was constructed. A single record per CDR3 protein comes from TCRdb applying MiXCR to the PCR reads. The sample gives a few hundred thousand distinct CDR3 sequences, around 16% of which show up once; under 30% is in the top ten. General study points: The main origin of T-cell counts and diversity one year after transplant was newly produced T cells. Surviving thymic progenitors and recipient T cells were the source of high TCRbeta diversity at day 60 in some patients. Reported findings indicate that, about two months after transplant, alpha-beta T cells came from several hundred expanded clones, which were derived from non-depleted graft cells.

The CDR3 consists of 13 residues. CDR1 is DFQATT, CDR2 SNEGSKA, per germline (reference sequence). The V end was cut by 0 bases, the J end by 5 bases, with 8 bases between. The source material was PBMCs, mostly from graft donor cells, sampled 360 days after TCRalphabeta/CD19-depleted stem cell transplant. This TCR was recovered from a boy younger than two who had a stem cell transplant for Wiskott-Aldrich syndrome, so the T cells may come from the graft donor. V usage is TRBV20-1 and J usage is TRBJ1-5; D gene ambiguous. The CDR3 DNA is TGCAGTGCTAGAGATCGAGCAGATCAGCCCCAGCATTTT. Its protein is CSARDRADQPQHF.